This T cell receptor beta chain was sequenced in a study of identical twins' blood T cells. About the research overall: Some 50 million reads covered six alpha-chain and six beta-chain libraries. General study findings and limits: Twins shared more top CDR3 clonotypes than unrelated donors did.

TCR cDNA libraries were made from RNA using a previously described, modified protocol. TCRdb re-called the 5' RACE reads through MiXCR, storing one row per CDR3 protein. Among 350,000 to 400,000 distinct CDR3 sequences listed, roughly 30% were seen once. The V gene end was trimmed by 4 bases and the J gene end by 4 bases; junction bases not matched to a gene: 12. The CDR3 runs 19 residues. CDR1 is LGHNT and CDR2 is FRNRAP in the germline V gene. This clonotype was observed a few times. The antigen is undetermined. The donors were healthy female monozygous twins, three pairs in total. This TCR was sampled from a woman aged 18-55 years in good health. The specimen was PBMCs. V and J are TRBV12-5 and TRBJ2-1; 14 bases align to TRBD2. The CDR3 loop is CASGSTSRLAGGPYNEQFF. In DNA, the CDR3 is TGTGCTAGTGGTTCAACATCTCGACTAGCGGGGGGGCCATACAATGAGCAGTTCTTC.